Shown below are 14 T cell receptor beta chains from a single sample sequenced in a study of cytomegalovirus exposure and HLA in healthy donors. With 60 Vbeta and 13 Jbeta primers, the PCR was carried out. This table comes from immunoSEQ multiplex PCR, and its TCRdb copy is limited to in-frame clones, with some not included. Counted here are 52,000 or so clones, roughly 80% occurring once; the ten biggest clones make up 2.5% to 3%. The sequencing sample was made of PBMCs. These receptors all come from a woman between 35 and 50 years old in good health and CMV-seropositive.

This chain connects TRBV27 to TRBJ1-5, with TRBD1 matching over 10 bases. Germline CDR1 MNHEY, CDR2 SMNVEV (reference sequence). V was pared by 8 bases and J by 7 bases, with 5 bases of the junction left unmatched. The CDR3 runs 13 residues. The CDR3 protein is CASGTGAGQPQHF. CDR3 nucleotides: TGTGCCAGCGGGACAGGGGCAGGGCAGCCCCAGCATTTT.

The chain joins TRBV2 to TRBJ1-6; 8 bases agree with TRBD1. Germline V gives CDR1 SNHLY, CDR2 FYNNEI. The length of the CDR3 is 16 residues. V shed 7 bases, J shed 0 bases, and the junction held 5 bases outside the gene matches. CDR3 loop: CASKGDRISYNSPLHF. The CDR3 DNA sequence: TGTGCCAGCAAGGGGGACAGGATCTCCTATAATTCACCCCTCCACTTT.

Only one count was recorded for this clone. The DNA of the CDR3 is TGTGCCAGCAGTTATTGGGCCGGAGAAAAACTGTTTTTT. Translated: CASSYWAGEKLFF. This chain uses TRBV27 with TRBJ1-4; D gene ambiguous. This CDR3 has 13 amino acids. The V gene's germline CDR1 is MNHEY and CDR2 SMNVEV (reference sequence). Trimming removed 4 bases from V and 8 bases from J, with 11 bases in between.

The chain uses TRBV6-5 and TRBJ1-6, with 8 bases aligning to TRBD1. CDR1 is MNHEY and CDR2 is SVGAGI in the germline V gene. J lost 8 bases, V lost 6 bases, and 3 bases had no gene match. The CDR3 runs to 13 residues. The CDR3 protein is CASRDRDDSPLHF. DNA of the CDR3: TGTGCCAGCAGGGACAGGGACGATTCACCCCTCCACTTT.

This clone was counted a single time. The V call is TRBV6-5, the J call TRBJ1-1; 9 positions match TRBD1. Per the germline V gene, CDR1 is MNHEY and CDR2 is SVGAGI. V was pared by 7 bases and J by 8 bases, with 8 bases of the junction left unmatched. This CDR3 is 13 amino acids long. CDR3 DNA: TGTGCCAGCATTACGGGGACAGGGAGAGAAGCTTTCTTT. This codes for CASITGTGREAFF.

The chain recombines TRBV6-1 with TRBJ2-7; 7 bases agree with TRBD1. The CDR3 length is 13 residues. Germline-derived CDR1 and CDR2 are MNHNS and SASEGT. V dropped 0 bases and J dropped 6; count of bases not matched to a gene: 2. CDR3 protein: CASSEAYRGEQYF. CDR3 nucleotide sequence: TGTGCCAGCAGTGAAGCTTACAGGGGCGAGCAGTACTTC.

This sequence joins TRBV30 and TRBJ1-1; 7 positions match TRBD1. This CDR3 has 13 residues. The J segment lost 7 bases and the V segment lost 1 base, leaving 6 bases of the junction unmatched. CDR1 GTSNPN and CDR2 SVGIG come from the germline V gene (reference sequence). This chain's CDR3 is CAWSETGASEAFF. In nucleotides, the CDR3 is TGTGCCTGGAGTGAAACAGGGGCTAGTGAAGCTTTCTTT.

The gene calls are TRBV28 and TRBJ2-2; 9 bases agree with TRBD2. Trimming took 7 bases from V and 5 from J; bases not matched to a gene: 14. Germline values: CDR1 MDHEN, CDR2 SYDVKM. This CDR3 comprises 17 residues. CDR3 region: CASKGAGLAGRTGELFF. CDR3 in DNA: TGTGCCAGCAAGGGGGCCGGGCTAGCGGGACGAACCGGGGAGCTGTTTTTT.

This clone was observed a single time. The CDR3 DNA is TGTGCCAGCAGTGAACCCCCTAGTGGGGCCAACGTCCTGACTTTC. Amino acids: CASSEPPSGANVLTF. The chain joins TRBV6-1 to TRBJ2-6; D remains ambiguous. CDR3 length: 15 amino acids. Trimming took 2 bases from V and 3 from J, leaving 8 bases between them. Germline V gene sequence: CDR1 MNHNS, CDR2 SASEGT.

The CDR3 DNA follows: TGTGCCAGCAGCTCAGGGTCGAGGAACACTGAAGCTTTCTTT. This sequence encodes CASSSGSRNTEAFF. The chain employs TRBV11-2 and TRBJ1-1, with a tentative D call TRBD1 (5 bases). The V gene lost 4 bases and the J gene lost 1 base, with 10 bases spanning the gap. The CDR3 runs to 14 residues. Germline V gives CDR1 SGHAT, CDR2 FQNNGV. The variable domain in full, with the rest retrieved from reference TRBV11-2 and TRBJ1-1, is EAGVAQSPRYKIIEKRQSVAFWCNPISGHATLYWYQQILGQGPKLLIQFQNNGVVDDSQLPKDRFSAERLKGVDSTLKIQPAKLEDSAVYLCASSSGSRNTEAFFGQGTRLTVV.

This chain joins TRBV29-1 and TRBJ1-3; tentative D call: TRBD1 (5 bases). CDR3 length: 13 amino acids. Germline CDR1 and CDR2: SQVTM and ANQGSEA. V shed 3 bases and J shed 4 bases, with 10 bases lying between them. CDR3 protein: CSVDGGRGNTIYF. Written as DNA, the CDR3 is TGCAGCGTTGACGGGGGTAGAGGAAACACCATATATTTT. The entire variable domain, with the rest obtained from reference TRBV29-1 and TRBJ1-3, is as follows: SAVISQKPSRDICQRGTSLTIQCQVDSQVTMMFWYRQQPGQSLTLIATANQGSEATYESGFVIDKFPISRPNLTFSTLTVSNMSPEDSSIYLCSVDGGRGNTIYFGEGSWLTVV.

This clone was counted a few times. The chain carries TRBV19 and TRBJ1-4; D remains ambiguous. Trimming shortened V by 5 bases and J by 4 bases, and 14 bases separated the two germline ends. This CDR3 has 15 residues. Germline V gene lookup returns CDR1 LNHDA and CDR2 SQIVND (reference sequence). The CDR3 spells CASSSPRGNNEKLFF. DNA for the CDR3: TGTGCCAGTAGTTCCCCAAGAGGGAATAATGAAAAACTGTTTTTT. Drawing the rest from reference TRBV19 and TRBJ1-4, the complete variable domain is DGGITQSPKYLFRKEGQNVTLSCEQNLNHDAMYWYRQDPGQGLRLIYYSQIVNDFQKGDIAEGYSVSREKKESFPLTVTSAQKNPTAFYLCASSSPRGNNEKLFFGSGTQLSVL.

The chain recombines TRBV7-9 with TRBJ1-4; perhaps TRBD1 as D (5 bases). In germline, CDR1 is SEHNR, CDR2 FQNEAQ (reference sequence). The CDR3 is 14 amino acids. V was trimmed by 5 bases and J by 4 bases, leaving 11 bases between them. The CDR3 nucleotides read TGTGCCAGCAGCAGGACGGGGGATAATGAAAAACTGTTTTTT. Translated, it gives CASSRTGDNEKLFF.

The rearrangement links TRBV6-5 to TRBJ1-2; 9 bases line up with TRBD1. Germline CDR1 and CDR2: MNHEY and SVGAGI. The CDR3 contains 16 residues. V was pared by 4 bases and J by 0 bases, with 6 bases of the junction left unmatched. The CDR3 protein is CASSLGGQGPNYGYTF. Here the CDR3 DNA reads TGTGCCAGCAGTTTAGGAGGACAGGGGCCTAACTATGGCTACACCTTC.